One and the same sample provided the 25 T cell receptor beta chains below, sequenced in a study of T cells in localized non-small cell lung cancer. Clones were read by immunoSEQ multiplex PCR, and TCRdb kept only the in-frame ones, dropping some. The data show around 64,000 clones, with about 90% seen just once and 22% held by the top ten. The material sequenced was peripheral blood, taken before any cancer treatment. Source of these receptors: a man aged 35-69 years with stage I squamous cell lung carcinoma.

V usage is TRBV11-3 and J usage is TRBJ2-7; possible D gene TRBD1, 6 bases. The CDR3 has 13 amino acids. The germline CDR1 and CDR2 sequences are SGHNT and YENEEA. Deletions cut 0 bases from V and 6 bases from J, with 9 bases between. The DNA of the CDR3 is TGTGCCAGCAGCTTAGAGGACAGTCTCGAGCAGTACTTC. This codes for CASSLEDSLEQYF.

This clone was recorded only once. The chain links TRBV7-2 to TRBJ2-1, with D possibly matching TRBD1 (5 bases). V lost 3 bases, J lost 6 bases, and 15 bases lay in between. In germline, CDR1 is SGHTA, CDR2 FQGNSA. The CDR3 spans 15 residues. CDR3 DNA: TGTGCCAGCAGCTTTCCGGGTCAGGGTGTCAATGAGCAGTTCTTC. This encodes CASSFPGQGVNEQFF.

V gene TRBV6-1 combines with J gene TRBJ2-1; the D call may be TRBD1 or TRBD2 (5 bases each). Between the trimmed V and J ends, which lost 10 bases and 4 bases, there was a span of 17 bases. The CDR3 totals 14 residues. The germline V gene has CDR1 MNHNS and CDR2 SASEGT. CDR3 coding DNA: TGTGCCATTGACGGGGCCTTCTCGTACAATGAGCAGTTCTTC. Translation: CAIDGAFSYNEQFF.

This chain connects TRBV30 to TRBJ2-7; no clear D. Germline lookup yields CDR1 GTSNPN and CDR2 SVGIG (reference sequence). The ends were cut back, 1 base at V and 3 bases at J, with 4 bases in the middle. The CDR3 runs to 11 residues. CDR3 amino acids: CAWSEIYEQYF. The CDR3 DNA is TGTGCCTGGAGTGAGATCTACGAGCAGTACTTC.

This chain links TRBV19 with TRBJ2-2, with D possibly matching TRBD2 (5 bases). Germline loops: CDR1 LNHDA, CDR2 SQIVND (reference sequence). Trimming took 3 bases from V and 9 from J, leaving 17 bases between them. This CDR3 has 15 residues. CDR3: CASSILASRRRELFF. The CDR3 nucleotides read TGTGCCAGTAGTATCTTGGCTAGCCGGCGAAGGGAGCTGTTTTTT.

The chain links TRBV5-1 to TRBJ2-7; D gene uncertain. Germline assignment: CDR1 SGHRS and CDR2 YFSETQ. The CDR3 spans 13 residues. The V and J ends lost 0 bases and 6 bases respectively, with 10 bases between them. CDR3 sequence: CASSLGLPSEQYF. As DNA, the CDR3 is TGCGCCAGCAGCTTGGGACTCCCAAGCGAGCAGTACTTC.

In its sample, this clone was seen a few times. CDR3 bases: TGTGCCAGCAGCTCAGACGGGACAGGGTATGGCTACACCTTC. Translated, it gives CASSSDGTGYGYTF. The V and J genes are TRBV7-9 and TRBJ1-2, with TRBD1 matching 9 bases. V lost 4 bases to trimming and J lost 5 bases; unmatched junction nucleotides: 5. The CDR3 has 14 residues. Germline values: CDR1 SEHNR, CDR2 FQNEAQ (reference sequence).

This clone was seen only once. This chain joins TRBV10-3 and TRBJ2-7; TRBD1 agrees at 8 bases. With V trimmed by 2 bases and J by 3 bases, 6 bases remained unmatched. The CDR3 is 15 amino acids. The V gene's germline CDR1 is ENHRY and CDR2 SYGVKD. The CDR3 here is CAISEIQGGVYEQYF. CDR3 in DNA: TGTGCCATCAGTGAGATACAGGGGGGAGTCTACGAGCAGTACTTC.

As DNA, the CDR3 is TGTGCCTGGAGTGTACCCGCGGGAGCGGTTGGAGAGCAGTACTTC. The encoded protein is CAWSVPAGAVGEQYF. The chain employs TRBV30 and TRBJ2-7, with TRBD2 matching 7 bases. Trimming took 0 bases from V and 7 from J; bases not matched to a gene: 12. CDR3 length: 15 amino acids. Germline V gene lookup returns CDR1 GTSNPN and CDR2 SVGIG (reference sequence).

This chain joins TRBV28 and TRBJ1-6; D is unresolved. Germline loops: CDR1 MDHEN, CDR2 SYDVKM. The CDR3 consists of 12 residues. V shed 6 bases and J shed 10 bases, with 10 bases lying between them. The CDR3 nucleotides are TGTGCCAGCAGATCTTCGGGATCACCCCTCCACTTT. This translates into CASRSSGSPLHF.

The chain uses TRBV18 and TRBJ1-1, with D unresolved. The CDR3 covers 15 residues. Germline V gene sequence: CDR1 KGHSH, CDR2 LQKENI. The V end was cut by 0 bases, the J end by 4 bases, with 12 bases between. For the CDR3, the DNA is TGTGCCAGCTCACCACCCGACCCGCGGGGCACTGAAGCTTTCTTT. It is translated as CASSPPDPRGTEAFF.

The chain employs TRBV5-1 and TRBJ2-2; possible D gene TRBD1, 6 bases. Germline values: CDR1 SGHRS, CDR2 YFSETQ. This CDR3 region has 17 residues. V was shortened by 1 base and J by 5 bases, with 18 bases between the two germline ends. The CDR3 sequence: CASSLYRAGVDTGELFF. DNA for the CDR3: TGCGCCAGCAGCTTGTATCGGGCAGGGGTGGATACCGGGGAGCTGTTTTTT.

By proportion, this clone is medium-sized. Other DNA sequences in the sample encode the same CDR3. The V and J genes are TRBV7-9 and TRBJ2-7; possible D gene TRBD1, 6 bases. Germline CDR1 reads SEHNR; CDR2 reads FQNEAQ (reference sequence). Trimming shortened V by 5 bases and J by 5 bases, and 13 bases separated the two germline ends. The CDR3 extends over 13 amino acids. The CDR3 DNA is TGTGCCAGCAGCCCCACAGGGACGCACGAGCAGTACTTC. Its protein is CASSPTGTHEQYF.

The rearrangement uses TRBV28 and TRBJ2-3; 7 bases are a match to TRBD1. The germline V gene encodes CDR1 MDHEN and CDR2 SYDVKM. Unmatched junction bases numbered 8, after V lost 9 bases and J lost 5 bases. The CDR3 extends over 13 amino acids. CDR3 bases: TGTGCCAGTAACACAGGGGTTAAAGATACGCAGTATTTT. Translating it yields CASNTGVKDTQYF.

The chain is built from TRBV6-1 and TRBJ2-7; TRBD2 matches 9 bases. The ends lost 7 bases at V and 2 bases at J; junction bases unmatched: 6. Germline V gene sequence: CDR1 MNHNS, CDR2 SASEGT. This CDR3 is built from 14 residues. The CDR3 sequence is CASIQVAGAYEQYF. CDR3 nucleotide sequence: TGTGCCAGCATCCAGGTAGCGGGAGCCTACGAGCAGTACTTC.

V is TRBV5-1 and J is TRBJ2-7; TRBD2 matches at 11 bases. Looked up from germline, CDR1 is SGHRS and CDR2 is YFSETQ. The CDR3 has 15 amino acids. V dropped 5 bases and J dropped 7; count of bases not matched to a gene: 11. Here the CDR3 DNA reads TGCGCCAGCAGGGAACTAGCGGGAGAGTCGGGAGAGCAGTACTTC. Translation gives CASRELAGESGEQYF.

The gene calls are TRBV6-1 and TRBJ2-6; D is unresolved. Germline V gene data show CDR1 as MNHNS and CDR2 as SASEGT. Trimming cost V 3 bases and J 0 bases, with 9 bases left between them. The CDR3 extends over 16 amino acids. The CDR3 sequence is CASSDRRNSGANVLTF. The DNA for the CDR3 is TGTGCCAGCAGTGACAGACGAAACTCTGGGGCCAACGTCCTGACTTTC.

CDR3 in amino acids: CASSELGRDPAETQYF. In nucleotides, the CDR3 is TGTGCCAGCAGTGAACTGGGACGGGACCCGGCAGAGACCCAGTACTTC. This chain links TRBV6-1 with TRBJ2-5; either TRBD1 or TRBD2 may fit D (5 bases each). V lost 2 bases and J lost 4, with 17 bases in between. Germline V gene sequence: CDR1 MNHNS, CDR2 SASEGT. The CDR3 contains 16 residues.

The chain couples TRBV5-1 to TRBJ2-1; the match to TRBD1 covers 8 bases. J lost 7 bases, V lost 6 bases, and 18 bases had no gene match. The CDR3 is 17 amino acids. CDR1 SGHRS and CDR2 YFSETQ come from the germline V gene. CDR3 amino acids: CASTGQGNSGSGNEQFF. Here the CDR3 DNA reads TGCGCCAGCACCGGACAGGGAAATAGCGGTTCTGGTAATGAGCAGTTCTTC. Based on the CDR3 plus reference TRBV5-1 and TRBJ2-1, the full variable domain is KAGVTQTPRYLIKTRGQQVTLSCSPISGHRSVSWYQQTPGQGLQFLFEYFSETQRNKGNFPGRFSGRQFSNSRSEMNVSTLELGDSALYLCASTGQGNSGSGNEQFFGPGTRLTVL.

CDR3 sequence reads: CASRGQIYGYTF. In nucleotides, the CDR3 is TGTGCCAGCAGGGGACAGATCTATGGCTACACCTTC. V gene TRBV25-1 combines with J gene TRBJ1-2; TRBD1 matches at 7 bases. CDR1 and CDR2 (germline): MGHDK, SYGVNS. V was pared by 6 bases and J by 4 bases, with 2 bases of the junction left unmatched. This CDR3 is built from 12 residues.

J is TRBJ2-2 and V is TRBV28, with 9 bases matching TRBD1. The CDR3 has 15 residues. V shed 6 bases and J 5 bases; nucleotides not matched to a gene: 7. Germline assignment: CDR1 MDHEN and CDR2 SYDVKM. CDR3 sequence (DNA): TGTGCCAGCAGCACCCCCGGGACAGGGACCGGGGAGCTGTTTTTT. As protein: CASSTPGTGTGELFF.

The V call is TRBV9, the J call TRBJ2-7; 9 bases agree with TRBD2. This CDR3 spans 15 amino acids. Germline CDR1 and CDR2: SGDLS and YYNGEE. Trimming cost V 4 bases and J 0 bases; bases outside gene matches: 5. Here the CDR3 DNA reads TGTGCCAGCAGCCCACTGACTAGCGGCTCCTACGAGCAGTACTTC. Translated: CASSPLTSGSYEQYF.

This clone was picked up one time. V is TRBV18 and J is TRBJ1-4; D is unclear. Trimming pared 4 bases from V and 0 bases from J, leaving 12 bases between. CDR3 size: 16 residues. CDR1 KGHSH and CDR2 LQKENI come from the germline V gene. The CDR3 spells CASSRTEIATNEKLFF. In DNA, the CDR3 is TGTGCCAGCTCACGGACGGAAATTGCAACTAATGAAAAACTGTTTTTT. Full variable domain (remainder filled in from reference TRBV18 and TRBJ1-4): NAGVMQNPRHLVRRRGQEARLRCSPMKGHSHVYWYRQLPEEGLKFMVYLQKENIIDESGMPKERFSAEFPKEGPSILRIQQVVRGDSAAYFCASSRTEIATNEKLFFGSGTQLSVL.

This chain connects TRBV5-1 to TRBJ2-3, with TRBD1 matching 7 bases. J gave up 2 bases and V 4 bases, and 10 bases lay outside the gene matches. CDR1 is SGHRS and CDR2 is YFSETQ in the germline V gene. This CDR3 is 16 amino acids long. The CDR3 loop is CASSGMTGSSTDTQYF. CDR3 in DNA: TGCGCCAGCAGCGGGATGACAGGGTCATCCACAGATACGCAGTATTTT.

This rearrangement joins TRBV4-1 to TRBJ1-1; 8 bases match TRBD1. In germline, CDR1 is MGHRA, CDR2 YSYEKL. This CDR3 is 18 amino acids long. With V trimmed by 0 bases and J by 3 bases, 12 bases remained unmatched. The CDR3 coding sequence is TGCGCCAGCAGCCAAGATCCACCCCAGGGGGCGCGGGACACTGAAGCTTTCTTT. This codes for CASSQDPPQGARDTEAFF.